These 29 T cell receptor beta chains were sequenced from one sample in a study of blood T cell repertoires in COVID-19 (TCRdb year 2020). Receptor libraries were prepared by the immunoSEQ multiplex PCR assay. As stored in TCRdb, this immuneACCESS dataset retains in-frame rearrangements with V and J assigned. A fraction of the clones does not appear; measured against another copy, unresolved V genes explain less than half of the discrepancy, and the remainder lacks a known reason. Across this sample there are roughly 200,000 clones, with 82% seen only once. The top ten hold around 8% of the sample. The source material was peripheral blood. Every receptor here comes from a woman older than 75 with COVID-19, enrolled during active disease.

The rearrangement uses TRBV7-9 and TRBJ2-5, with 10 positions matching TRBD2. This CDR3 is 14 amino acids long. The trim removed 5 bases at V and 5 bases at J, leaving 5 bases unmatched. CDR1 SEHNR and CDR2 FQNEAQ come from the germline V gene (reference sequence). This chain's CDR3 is CASSASGSWETQYF. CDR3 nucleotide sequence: TGTGCCAGCAGCGCTAGCGGGAGTTGGGAGACCCAGTACTTC.

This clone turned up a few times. CDR3 coding DNA: TGTGCCAGCAGTAGAGCAGGGGTAGGCTACACCTTC. Amino acid sequence: CASSRAGVGYTF. The chain has TRBV27 and TRBJ1-2, with D maybe TRBD1 (6 bases). The germline V gene encodes CDR1 MNHEY and CDR2 SMNVEV (reference sequence). This CDR3 is built from 12 residues. V was shortened by 5 bases and J by 8 bases, with 12 bases between the two germline ends.

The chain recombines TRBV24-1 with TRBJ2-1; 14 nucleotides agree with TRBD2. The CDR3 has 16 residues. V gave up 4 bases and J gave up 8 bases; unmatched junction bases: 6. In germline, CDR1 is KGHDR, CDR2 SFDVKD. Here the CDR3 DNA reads TGTGCCACCAGTGACCAGACTAGCGGGAGGGTAGATGAGCAGTTCTTC. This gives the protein CATSDQTSGRVDEQFF.

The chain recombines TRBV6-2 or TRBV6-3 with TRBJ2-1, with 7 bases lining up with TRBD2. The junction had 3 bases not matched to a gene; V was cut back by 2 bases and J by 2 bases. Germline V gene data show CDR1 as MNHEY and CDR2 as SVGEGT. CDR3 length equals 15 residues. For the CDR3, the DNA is TGTGCCAGCAGTTACAGGGACTACCCCTACAATGAGCAGTTCTTC. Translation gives CASSYRDYPYNEQFF.

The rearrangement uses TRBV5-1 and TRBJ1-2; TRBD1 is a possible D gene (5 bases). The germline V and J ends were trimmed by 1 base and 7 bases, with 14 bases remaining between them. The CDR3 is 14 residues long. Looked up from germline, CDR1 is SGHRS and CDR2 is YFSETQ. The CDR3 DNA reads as TGCGCCAGCAGCTTGTCAGGGCGCGCATCTGGCTACACCTTC. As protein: CASSLSGRASGYTF.

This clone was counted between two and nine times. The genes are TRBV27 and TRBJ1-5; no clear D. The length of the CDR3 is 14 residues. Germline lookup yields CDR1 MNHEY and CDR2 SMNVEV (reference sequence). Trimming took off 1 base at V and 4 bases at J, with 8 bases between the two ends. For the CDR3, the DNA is TGTGCCAGCAGTTTATTGGCCGGGAATCAGCCCCAGCATTTT. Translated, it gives CASSLLAGNQPQHF.

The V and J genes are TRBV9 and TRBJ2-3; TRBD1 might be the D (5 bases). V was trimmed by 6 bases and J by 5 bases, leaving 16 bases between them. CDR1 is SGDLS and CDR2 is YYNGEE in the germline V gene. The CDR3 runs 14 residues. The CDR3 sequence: CASNLGGAGDTQYF. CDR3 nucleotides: TGTGCCAGCAACCTCGGTGGGGCCGGAGATACGCAGTATTTT.

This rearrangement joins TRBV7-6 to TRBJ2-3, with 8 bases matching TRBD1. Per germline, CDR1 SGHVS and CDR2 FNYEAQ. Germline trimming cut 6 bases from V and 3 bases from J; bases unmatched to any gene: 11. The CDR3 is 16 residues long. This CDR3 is CASRDRQQGETDTQYF. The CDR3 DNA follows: TGTGCCAGCAGGGATAGGCAACAGGGGGAGACAGATACGCAGTATTTT.

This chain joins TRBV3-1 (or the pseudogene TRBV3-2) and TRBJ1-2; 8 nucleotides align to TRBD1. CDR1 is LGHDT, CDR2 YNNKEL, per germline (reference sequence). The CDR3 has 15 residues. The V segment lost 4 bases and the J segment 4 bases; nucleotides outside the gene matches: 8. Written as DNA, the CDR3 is TGTGCCAGCAGCCCACCTAGGACAGGGAGCTATGGCTACACCTTC. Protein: CASSPPRTGSYGYTF.

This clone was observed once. The CDR3 here is CATSRADRGHTGELFF. The CDR3 coding sequence is TGTGCCACCAGCAGAGCGGACAGGGGGCACACCGGGGAGCTGTTTTTT. The chain links TRBV15 to TRBJ2-2; 11 bases align to TRBD1. CDR1 is LNHNV and CDR2 is YYDKDF in the germline V gene (reference sequence). This CDR3 contains 16 residues. Unmatched junction bases numbered 1, after V lost 1 base and J lost 3 bases.

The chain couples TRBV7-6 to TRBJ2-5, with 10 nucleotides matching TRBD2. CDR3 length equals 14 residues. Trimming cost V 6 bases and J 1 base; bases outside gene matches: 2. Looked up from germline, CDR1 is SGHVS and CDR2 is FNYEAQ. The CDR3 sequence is CASRSSGGQETQYF. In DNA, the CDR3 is TGTGCCAGCAGATCTAGCGGGGGCCAAGAGACCCAGTACTTC.

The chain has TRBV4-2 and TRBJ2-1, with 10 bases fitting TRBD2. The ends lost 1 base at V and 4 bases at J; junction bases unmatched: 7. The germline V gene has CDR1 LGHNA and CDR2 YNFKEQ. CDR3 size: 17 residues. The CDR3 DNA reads TGTGCCAGCAGCCAAGTCCGCCCTAGCGGGGGATACAATGAGCAGTTCTTC. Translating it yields CASSQVRPSGGYNEQFF.

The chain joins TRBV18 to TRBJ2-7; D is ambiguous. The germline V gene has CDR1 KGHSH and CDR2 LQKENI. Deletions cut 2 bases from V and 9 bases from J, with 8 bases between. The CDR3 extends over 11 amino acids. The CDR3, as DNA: TGTGCCAGCTCACCAGGCGGCGGGCAGTACTTC. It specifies CASSPGGGQYF.

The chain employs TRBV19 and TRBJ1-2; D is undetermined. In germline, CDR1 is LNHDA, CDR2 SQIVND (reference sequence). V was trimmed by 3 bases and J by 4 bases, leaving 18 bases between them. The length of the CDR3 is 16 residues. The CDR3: CASSIEVATTTYGYTF. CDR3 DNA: TGTGCCAGTAGTATTGAGGTAGCGACGACCACCTATGGCTACACCTTC.

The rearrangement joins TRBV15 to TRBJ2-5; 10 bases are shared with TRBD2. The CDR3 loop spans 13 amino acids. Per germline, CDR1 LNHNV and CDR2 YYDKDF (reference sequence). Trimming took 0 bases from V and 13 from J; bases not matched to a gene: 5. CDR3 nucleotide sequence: TGTGCCACCAGCAGAGATAAAACTAGCGGGGTGTACTTC. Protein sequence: CATSRDKTSGVYF.

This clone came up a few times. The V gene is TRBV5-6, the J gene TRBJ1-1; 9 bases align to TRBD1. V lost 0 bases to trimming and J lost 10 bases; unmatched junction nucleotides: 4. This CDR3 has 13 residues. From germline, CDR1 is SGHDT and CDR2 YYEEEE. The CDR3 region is CASSLGTGAGAFF. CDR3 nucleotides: TGTGCCAGCAGCTTGGGGACAGGGGCAGGAGCTTTCTTT.

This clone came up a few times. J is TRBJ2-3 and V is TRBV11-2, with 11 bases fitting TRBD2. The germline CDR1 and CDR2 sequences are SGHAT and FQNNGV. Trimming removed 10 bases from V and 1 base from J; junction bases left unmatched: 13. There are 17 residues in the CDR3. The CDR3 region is CAIPKVAGGPRTDTQYF. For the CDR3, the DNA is TGTGCCATCCCAAAGGTAGCGGGAGGGCCCCGCACAGATACGCAGTATTTT.

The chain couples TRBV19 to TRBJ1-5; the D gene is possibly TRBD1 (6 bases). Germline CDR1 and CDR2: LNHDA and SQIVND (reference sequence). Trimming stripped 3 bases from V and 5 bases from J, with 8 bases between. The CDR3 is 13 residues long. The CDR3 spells CASSMGGHQPQHF. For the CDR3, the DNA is TGTGCCAGTAGTATGGGGGGGCATCAGCCCCAGCATTTT.

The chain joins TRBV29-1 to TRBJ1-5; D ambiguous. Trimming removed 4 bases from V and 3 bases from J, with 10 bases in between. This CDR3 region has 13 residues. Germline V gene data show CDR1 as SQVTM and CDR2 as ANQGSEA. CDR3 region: CSVGGDYNQPQHF. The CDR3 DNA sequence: TGCAGCGTTGGGGGAGACTACAATCAGCCCCAGCATTTT.

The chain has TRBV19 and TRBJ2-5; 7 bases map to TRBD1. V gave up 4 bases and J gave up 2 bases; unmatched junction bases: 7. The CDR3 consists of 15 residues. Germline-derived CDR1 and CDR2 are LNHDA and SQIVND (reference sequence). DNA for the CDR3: TGTGCCAGTAGTACCCGGGACAGCCGACAAGAGACCCAGTACTTC. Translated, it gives CASSTRDSRQETQYF.

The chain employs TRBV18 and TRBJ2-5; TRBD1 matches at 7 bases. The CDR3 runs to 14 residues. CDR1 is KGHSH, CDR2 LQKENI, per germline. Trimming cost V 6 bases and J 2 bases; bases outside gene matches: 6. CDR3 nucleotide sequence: TGTGCCAGCTCGTCCGGGACAGTACAAGAGACCCAGTACTTC. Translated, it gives CASSSGTVQETQYF.

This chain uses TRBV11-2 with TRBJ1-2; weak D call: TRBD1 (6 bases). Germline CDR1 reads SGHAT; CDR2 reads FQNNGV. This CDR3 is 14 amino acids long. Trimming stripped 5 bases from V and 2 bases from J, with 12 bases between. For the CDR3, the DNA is TGTGCCAGCAGCCAAACGACAGGAAACTATGGCTACACCTTC. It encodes CASSQTTGNYGYTF.

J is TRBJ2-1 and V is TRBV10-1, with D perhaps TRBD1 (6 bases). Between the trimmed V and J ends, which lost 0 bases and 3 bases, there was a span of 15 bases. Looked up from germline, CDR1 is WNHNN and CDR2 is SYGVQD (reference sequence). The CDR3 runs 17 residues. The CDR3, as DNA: TGCGCCAGCAGTGAGTCGCGGCAGGGGACGAACTACAATGAGCAGTTCTTC. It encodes CASSESRQGTNYNEQFF.

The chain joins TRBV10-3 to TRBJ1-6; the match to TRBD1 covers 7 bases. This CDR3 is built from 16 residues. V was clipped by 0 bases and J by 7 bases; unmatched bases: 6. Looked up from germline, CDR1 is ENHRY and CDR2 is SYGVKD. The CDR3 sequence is CAISESKPGQNSPLHF. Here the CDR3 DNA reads TGTGCCATCAGTGAGTCGAAACCGGGACAGAATTCACCCCTCCACTTT.

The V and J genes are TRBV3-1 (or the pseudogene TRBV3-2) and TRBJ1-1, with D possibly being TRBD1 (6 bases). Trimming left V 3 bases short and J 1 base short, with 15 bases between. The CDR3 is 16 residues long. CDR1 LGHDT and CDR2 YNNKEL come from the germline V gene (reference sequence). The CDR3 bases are TGTGCCAGCAGCCAGCCGGGGAGGGGACAGAACACTGAAGCTTTCTTT. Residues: CASSQPGRGQNTEAFF.

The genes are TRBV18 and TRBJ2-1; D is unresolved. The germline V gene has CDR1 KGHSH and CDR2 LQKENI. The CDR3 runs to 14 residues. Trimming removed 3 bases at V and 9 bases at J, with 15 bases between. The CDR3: CASSPQDSISEQFF. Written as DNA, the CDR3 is TGTGCCAGCTCACCTCAAGATAGTATTAGTGAGCAGTTCTTC.

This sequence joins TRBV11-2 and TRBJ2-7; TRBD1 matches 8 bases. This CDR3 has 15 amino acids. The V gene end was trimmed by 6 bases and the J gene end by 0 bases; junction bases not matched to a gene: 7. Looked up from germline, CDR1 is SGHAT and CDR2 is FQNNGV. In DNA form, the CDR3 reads TGTGCCAGCAGACCCACGGACAGGGCCTCCTACGAGCAGTACTTC. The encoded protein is CASRPTDRASYEQYF.

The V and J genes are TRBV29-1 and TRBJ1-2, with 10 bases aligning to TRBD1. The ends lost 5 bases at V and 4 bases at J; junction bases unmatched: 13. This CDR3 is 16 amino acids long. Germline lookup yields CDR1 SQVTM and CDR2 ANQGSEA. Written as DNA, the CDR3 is TGCAGCGTTTCGATCAGCAGACAGGGGGCACCCTATGGCTACACCTTC. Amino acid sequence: CSVSISRQGAPYGYTF.

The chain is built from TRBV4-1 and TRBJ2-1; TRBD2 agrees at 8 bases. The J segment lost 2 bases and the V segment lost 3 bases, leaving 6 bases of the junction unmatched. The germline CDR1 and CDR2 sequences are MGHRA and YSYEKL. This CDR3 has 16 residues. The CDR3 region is CASSHRAGVTYNEQFF. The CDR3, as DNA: TGCGCCAGCAGCCATCGAGCGGGAGTGACCTACAATGAGCAGTTCTTC.